The 32 T cell receptor beta chains listed next were all sequenced from one sample in a study of blood T cell repertoires in COVID-19. Clones were read by immunoSEQ multiplex PCR, and TCRdb kept only the in-frame ones, dropping some. The table lists 350,000 to 450,000 clones, around 87% of them singletons, with 1.5% to 2.5% in the top ten. The material sequenced was PBMCs or T cells enriched from blood (not recorded which). All receptors come from a man aged 35-49 years in a cohort exposed to, infected with or recovered from COVID-19 (not recorded which).

This chain links TRBV9 with TRBJ1-3; 9 bases are shared with TRBD1. The CDR3 has 18 amino acids. V was clipped by 5 bases and J by 0 bases; unmatched bases: 12. From germline, CDR1 is SGDLS and CDR2 YYNGEE. CDR3: CASSPGTGKSLSGNTIYF. The CDR3 DNA reads as TGTGCCAGCAGTCCCGGGACAGGGAAATCTCTCTCTGGAAACACCATATATTTT.

The J gene is TRBJ1-6, the V gene TRBV7-9, with D uncertain. Germline CDR1 SEHNR, CDR2 FQNEAQ (reference sequence). This CDR3 spans 18 amino acids. V was cut by 1 base and J by 0 bases, with 13 bases left in between. The CDR3 nucleotides read TGTGCCAGCAGCTTAGAGCGGACCATGAGCTCCTATAATTCACCCCTCCACTTT. It yields the protein CASSLERTMSSYNSPLHF.

The chain uses TRBV2 and TRBJ1-2; 9 bases line up with TRBD1. The CDR3 loop spans 15 amino acids. V lost 6 bases and J lost 5; bases outside the gene matches: 10. CDR1 is SNHLY, CDR2 FYNNEI, per germline. The CDR3 bases are TGTGCCAGCAGAGGACAGGGGCAGGGGGTGTATGGCTACACCTTC. Translation: CASRGQGQGVYGYTF.

V is TRBV7-9 and J is TRBJ2-3; 7 positions agree with TRBD2. The germline CDR1 and CDR2 sequences are SEHNR and FQNEAQ (reference sequence). Germline trimming cut 5 bases from V and 3 bases from J; bases unmatched to any gene: 2. The CDR3 totals 13 residues. CDR3 amino acids: CASSRGVTDTQYF. In DNA, the CDR3 is TGTGCCAGCAGCCGGGGGGTTACAGATACGCAGTATTTT.

The chain links TRBV28 to TRBJ2-1; the D gene is possibly TRBD2 (5 bases). Trimming cost V 2 bases and J 5 bases, with 13 bases left between them. Germline CDR1 MDHEN, CDR2 SYDVKM. The CDR3 sequence is 15 residues long. The CDR3 spells CASSLNRGHNNEQFF. The CDR3 bases are TGTGCCAGCAGTTTAAACAGAGGGCATAACAATGAGCAGTTCTTC.

The V and J genes are TRBV28 and TRBJ1-2, with 7 positions matching TRBD1. This CDR3 spans 14 amino acids. The V segment lost 4 bases and the J segment 4 bases; nucleotides outside the gene matches: 6. Per germline, CDR1 MDHEN and CDR2 SYDVKM. CDR3 protein: CASSSPAGGYGYTF. The CDR3 DNA follows: TGTGCCAGCAGTTCCCCGGCAGGGGGCTATGGCTACACCTTC.

The chain uses TRBV21-1 and TRBJ2-7; the table gives TRBD1 as D, unverified against the DNA. TRBV21-1 is a pseudogene. This CDR3 is built from 15 residues. The CDR3 loop reads CASSTRTGGLNEQYF. The CDR3 nucleotides are TGTGCCAGCAGCACCCGGACAGGGGGTTTGAACGAGCAGTACTTC.

The V gene is TRBV7-2, the J gene TRBJ1-6; the D gene is possibly TRBD1 (6 bases). In germline, CDR1 is SGHTA, CDR2 FQGNSA. V lost 5 bases, J lost 3 bases, and 11 bases lay in between. This CDR3 comprises 15 residues. Here the CDR3 DNA reads TGTGCCAGCAGCCCGGACAGACTCTATAATTCACCCCTCCACTTT. It encodes CASSPDRLYNSPLHF.

The chain recombines TRBV11-3 with TRBJ2-2; D is perhaps TRBD1 (8 bases). The CDR3 loop spans 17 amino acids. Deletions cut 5 bases from V and 7 bases from J, with 23 bases between. The germline V gene encodes CDR1 SGHNT and CDR2 YENEEA. The CDR3 reads CASSRGGTGTLDGELFF. CDR3 nucleotides: TGTGCCAGCAGCAGGGGGGGGACAGGAACGTTGGACGGGGAGCTGTTTTTT.

The chain is built from TRBV6-5 and TRBJ2-7, with 9 bases matching TRBD1. Trimming removed 6 bases from V and 2 bases from J; junction bases left unmatched: 8. Per the germline V gene, CDR1 is MNHEY and CDR2 is SVGAGI. This CDR3 has 15 residues. DNA of the CDR3: TGTGCCAGCAGACATCGACAGGGGGAGACCTACGAGCAGTACTTC. The encoded protein is CASRHRQGETYEQYF.

The rearrangement uses TRBV27 and TRBJ2-1; the match to TRBD2 covers 7 bases. Trimming took 0 bases from V and 1 from J; bases not matched to a gene: 3. Per germline, CDR1 MNHEY and CDR2 SMNVEV (reference sequence). The CDR3 is 16 residues long. The CDR3 sequence is CASSLSGEGSYNEQFF. The CDR3 DNA reads TGTGCCAGCAGTTTATCTGGGGAGGGGTCCTACAATGAGCAGTTCTTC.

J is TRBJ2-3 and V is TRBV6-1; 10 bases are a match to TRBD2. From germline, CDR1 is MNHNS and CDR2 SASEGT. The CDR3 is made up of 19 amino acids. J lost 0 bases, V lost 4 bases, and 13 bases had no gene match. CDR3 in DNA: TGTGCCAGCAGTGCCCAACCGGGACTAGCGCATCCTAGCACAGATACGCAGTATTTT. Amino acids: CASSAQPGLAHPSTDTQYF.

This chain joins TRBV29-1 and TRBJ2-7; 10 bases match TRBD2. CDR1 SQVTM and CDR2 ANQGSEA come from the germline V gene. There are 14 residues in the CDR3. V shed 6 bases and J 2 bases; nucleotides not matched to a gene: 7. The CDR3 coding sequence is TGCAGCGTCACAGGGACTAGCGCTACCTACGAGCAGTACTTC. Amino acid sequence: CSVTGTSATYEQYF.

The chain uses TRBV18 and TRBJ2-3; 12 nucleotides line up with TRBD1. Germline CDR1 KGHSH, CDR2 LQKENI. CDR3 length equals 17 residues. After removal of 3 bases from V and 6 bases from J, the junction contained 10 bases not matched to a gene. The CDR3 reads CASSPGWGQGAMDTQYF. For the CDR3, the DNA is TGTGCCAGCTCACCGGGATGGGGACAGGGGGCAATGGATACGCAGTATTTT. The entire variable domain, with the rest obtained from reference TRBV18 and TRBJ2-3, is as follows: NAGVMQNPRHLVRRRGQEARLRCSPMKGHSHVYWYRQLPEEGLKFMVYLQKENIIDESGMPKERFSAEFPKEGPSILRIQQVVRGDSAAYFCASSPGWGQGAMDTQYFGPGTRLTVL.

This clone was recorded a few times. The chain has TRBV2 and TRBJ2-1; D ambiguous. The V end lost 7 bases, the J end lost 4 bases, and 11 bases lay between the germline ends. Germline V CDR1 and CDR2: SNHLY, FYNNEI. The CDR3 covers 13 residues. In DNA form, the CDR3 reads TGTGCCAGCAACGATGACAATTACAATGAGCAGTTCTTC. Encoded protein: CASNDDNYNEQFF.

J is TRBJ2-7 and V is TRBV5-1; 10 bases are shared with TRBD2. J gave up 4 bases and V 1 base, and 2 bases lay outside the gene matches. CDR3 length equals 14 residues. The germline gives CDR1 SGHRS, CDR2 YFSETQ. The CDR3: CASSLTSGTYEQYF. The CDR3 bases are TGCGCCAGCAGCTTGACTAGCGGGACGTACGAGCAGTACTTC. The whole variable domain, filled in from reference TRBV5-1 and TRBJ2-7, reads KAGVTQTPRYLIKTRGQQVTLSCSPISGHRSVSWYQQTPGQGLQFLFEYFSETQRNKGNFPGRFSGRQFSNSRSEMNVSTLELGDSALYLCASSLTSGTYEQYFGPGTRLTVT.

The V call is TRBV4-2, the J call TRBJ2-1; TRBD1 might be the D (6 bases). The CDR3 length is 14 residues. Trimming stripped 1 base from V and 10 bases from J, with 14 bases between. CDR1 is LGHNA, CDR2 YNFKEQ, per germline. CDR3 loop: CASSQGQGLREQFF. As DNA, the CDR3 is TGTGCCAGCAGCCAAGGGCAGGGGCTCCGGGAGCAGTTCTTC.

The chain is built from TRBV21-1 and TRBJ2-7; the D call of TRBD2 is as the table states it, not checked on the DNA. TRBV21-1 counts as a pseudogene. The CDR3 contains 15 residues. The CDR3 sequence: CASSASGGPTYEQYF. The CDR3 bases are TGTGCCAGCAGCGCAAGCGGGGGACCTACCTACGAGCAGTACTTC.

In this sample, this clone turned up once. The rearrangement uses TRBV27 and TRBJ2-7; 8 bases are a match to TRBD2. Germline CDR1 reads MNHEY; CDR2 reads SMNVEV (reference sequence). V was pared by 5 bases and J by 5 bases, with 11 bases of the junction left unmatched. This CDR3 comprises 15 residues. The CDR3 region has the DNA TGTGCCAGCAGTGAAGGACTAGCAAATCTCCACGAGCAGTACTTC. Its translation is CASSEGLANLHEQYF.

The chain uses TRBV7-6 and TRBJ2-3; 13 nucleotides align to TRBD2. V lost 4 bases to trimming and J lost 0 bases; unmatched junction nucleotides: 4. The CDR3 totals 17 residues. Per germline, CDR1 SGHVS and CDR2 FNYEAQ. The CDR3 sequence: CASSSGLAGSSTDTQYF. The CDR3 DNA reads TGTGCCAGCAGCTCGGGACTAGCGGGATCTAGCACAGATACGCAGTATTTT.

The chain has TRBV25-1 and TRBJ2-1; 9 bases fit TRBD2. The trim removed 7 bases at V and 4 bases at J, leaving 14 bases unmatched. This CDR3 has 17 residues. Germline CDR1 reads MGHDK; CDR2 reads SYGVNS. CDR3 residues: CASNPGSGRSFYNEQFF. Here the CDR3 DNA reads TGTGCCAGCAACCCAGGGAGCGGGAGGTCCTTTTACAATGAGCAGTTCTTC.

The chain uses TRBV11-2 and TRBJ2-7; D is possibly TRBD2 (6 bases). V dropped 5 bases and J dropped 0 bases, with 17 bases sitting between them. The CDR3 is 16 amino acids. CDR1 and CDR2 (germline): SGHAT, FQNNGV. CDR3 nucleotides: TGTGCCAGCAGCGAGACTTGGCGAGCGGGCTCCTACGAGCAGTACTTC. This gives the protein CASSETWRAGSYEQYF.

The chain has TRBV9 and TRBJ2-3, with D unclear. The CDR3 runs to 15 residues. CDR1 is SGDLS and CDR2 is YYNGEE in the germline V gene. V lost 3 bases and J lost 1, with 12 bases in between. In nucleotides, the CDR3 is TGTGCCAGCAGCGCCGCCCATCGCGGCACAGATACGCAGTATTTT. Protein: CASSAAHRGTDTQYF.

V gene TRBV7-9 combines with J gene TRBJ1-4; D is perhaps TRBD1 (5 bases). Germline CDR1 SEHNR, CDR2 FQNEAQ (reference sequence). CDR3 length: 12 amino acids. The V gene lost 4 bases and the J gene lost 7 bases, with 7 bases spanning the gap. CDR3 nucleotide sequence: TGTGCCAGCAGCTCGACAGTTGAAAAACTGTTTTTT. Amino acids: CASSSTVEKLFF.

The chain recombines TRBV12-2 with TRBJ2-2; the table calls TRBD2, which could not be checked here. TRBV12-2 is a recognized pseudogene. The CDR3 is 18 amino acids. Here the CDR3 reads CASRRILSGITNTGELFF. Here the CDR3 DNA reads TGTGCAAGTCGCCGTATTCTTAGCGGGATTACCAACACCGGGGAGCTGTTTTTT.

This clone was picked up one time. V usage is TRBV28 and J usage is TRBJ2-1; maybe TRBD2 (6 bases). The CDR3 has 15 residues. The germline V and J ends were trimmed by 8 bases and 1 base, with 15 bases remaining between them. Germline CDR1 MDHEN, CDR2 SYDVKM. The CDR3 is CASDTGTSSYNEQFF. DNA of the CDR3: TGTGCCAGCGACACCGGGACTTCATCCTACAATGAGCAGTTCTTC.

This clone showed up just once. The chain uses TRBV7-9 and TRBJ1-3, with a possible D match to TRBD1 (5 bases). The ends were cut back, 5 bases at V and 0 bases at J, with 11 bases in the middle. The V gene's germline CDR1 is SEHNR and CDR2 FQNEAQ (reference sequence). This CDR3 region has 15 residues. The chain's CDR3 is CASSIPGGSGNTIYF. The CDR3 region has the DNA TGTGCCAGCAGCATCCCGGGGGGCTCTGGAAACACCATATATTTT.

This sequence joins TRBV18 and TRBJ2-7, with 11 bases that match TRBD2. The ends lost 6 bases at V and 0 bases at J; junction bases unmatched: 4. Germline values: CDR1 KGHSH, CDR2 LQKENI. The CDR3 is made up of 15 amino acids. The CDR3 sequence is CASSGTSGSSYEQYF. CDR3 bases: TGTGCCAGCTCGGGGACTAGCGGAAGCTCCTACGAGCAGTACTTC.

The chain is built from TRBV5-1 and TRBJ2-1; 8 nucleotides line up with TRBD2. The CDR3 spans 16 residues. The V segment lost 0 bases and the J segment 9 bases; nucleotides outside the gene matches: 11. Per germline, CDR1 SGHRS and CDR2 YFSETQ. The CDR3 region is CASSLARGLDGSEQFF. CDR3 in DNA: TGCGCCAGCAGCTTGGCCCGGGGACTAGACGGCAGTGAGCAGTTCTTC.

In its sample, this clone was seen a few times. The rearrangement joins TRBV4-1 to TRBJ1-2; no definite D call. The CDR3 runs to 14 residues. Deletions cut 4 bases from V and 1 base from J, with 10 bases between. Germline V CDR1 and CDR2: MGHRA, YSYEKL. Here the CDR3 DNA reads TGCGCCAGCAGCCCGGGGAACAGTAACTATGGCTACACCTTC. Its protein product is CASSPGNSNYGYTF.

This chain uses TRBV2 with TRBJ2-7, with TRBD2 identical over 10 bases. The length of the CDR3 is 15 residues. V dropped 4 bases and J dropped 6; count of bases not matched to a gene: 9. Per germline, CDR1 SNHLY and CDR2 FYNNEI. The CDR3, as DNA: TGTGCCAGCAGTGTACAAGCGGGAGGGCCTTCCGAGCAGTACTTC. Its translation: CASSVQAGGPSEQYF. Based on the CDR3 plus reference TRBV2 and TRBJ2-7, the full variable domain is EPEVTQTPSHQVTQMGQEVILRCVPISNHLYFYWYRQILGQKVEFLVSFYNNEISEKSEIFDDQFSVERPDGSNFTLKIRSTKLEDSAMYFCASSVQAGGPSEQYFGPGTRLTVT.

This chain uses TRBV5-1 with TRBJ1-1, with a possible D match to TRBD1 (5 bases). The CDR3 runs to 14 residues. Germline assignment: CDR1 SGHRS and CDR2 YFSETQ. V was clipped by 4 bases and J by 1 base, with 11 bases between them. DNA for the CDR3: TGCGCCAGCAGCCCCAGGGAGGGGAACACTGAAGCTTTCTTT. Its protein is CASSPREGNTEAFF.